The rows below give T cell receptor beta chains drawn from one sample of a study of PD-L1 blockade in urothelial cancer. TCRdb keeps only in-frame clones here, not all; method: immunoSEQ multiplex PCR. The top ten hold 3% to 4.5% of the sample, which has around 100,000 clones, more than 85% seen once. Sample: PBMCs, taken around atezolizumab (anti-PD-L1) treatment. Receptors were obtained from a man in his fifties or sixties with urothelial cancer. CDR3s include the opening cysteine and the closing phenylalanine or tryptophan. Fields, in order: CDR3 length, D gene, clone size, J gene, V gene, CDR3 protein, CDR3 DNA. D genes are given only for firm matches. The listing skips clone size in some rows; elsewhere it reads once, few, many or a size class.

>16|-|-|TRBJ2-2|TRBV5-4
CASSSSGSRNTGELFF
TGTGCCAGCAGCTCCTCAGGGTCCCGGAACACCGGGGAGCTGTTTTTT
>14|-|-|TRBJ1-6|TRBV10-3
CAIRGQQGNSPLHF
TGTGCCATCAGAGGACAGCAGGGGAATTCACCCCTCCACTTT
>13|-|-|TRBJ2-5|TRBV7-8
CASSLNSGETQYF
TGTGCCAGCAGCTTAAACAGCGGGGAGACCCAGTACTTC
>15|-|-|TRBJ1-1|TRBV19
CASSIDHRAGAEAFF
TGTGCCAGTAGTATAGACCACAGGGCCGGCGCTGAAGCTTTCTTT
>16|TRBD1|-|TRBJ1-2|TRBV14
CASSQVADTGDYGYTF
TGTGCCAGCAGCCAAGTCGCCGATACAGGGGACTATGGCTACACCTTC
>16|-|-|TRBJ1-4|TRBV7-6
CASSSAGTFSNEKLFF
TGTGCCAGCAGCTCGGCCGGGACATTTTCTAATGAAAAACTGTTTTTT
>15|TRBD1|-|TRBJ1-5|TRBV7-9
CASSLGDRGNQPQHF
TGTGCCAGCAGCTTAGGGGACAGGGGAAATCAGCCCCAGCATTTT
>12|TRBD2|-|TRBJ2-7|TRBV2
CARRTSGDEQYF
TGTGCCAGGAGGACTAGCGGGGACGAGCAGTACTTC
>12|TRBD1|-|TRBJ1-1|TRBV29-1
CSVEGPGQGITF
TGCAGCGTTGAGGGACCGGGACAGGGGATCACATTT
>15|TRBD1|-|TRBJ2-1|TRBV10-3
CAIRTGSSSYNEQFF
TGTGCCATTCGGACAGGGTCTAGCTCCTACAATGAGCAGTTCTTC
>13|-|-|TRBJ1-5|TRBV9
CASSAGVNQPQHF
TGTGCCAGCAGCGCAGGGGTAAATCAGCCCCAGCATTTT
>14|-|-|TRBJ1-3|TRBV10-2
CASSESGAGNTIYF
TGCGCCAGCAGTGAGTCAGGGGCTGGAAACACCATATATTTT
>15|-|-|TRBJ2-1|TRBV6-1
CASRRTRVERNEQFF
TGTGCCAGCAGAAGGACCAGGGTCGAAAGGAATGAGCAGTTCTTC
>16|TRBD2|-|TRBJ2-7|TRBV16
CASSLVGASGSYEQYF
TGTGCCAGCAGCCTCGTTGGGGCTAGCGGGAGCTACGAGCAGTACTTC
>14|TRBD1|-|TRBJ1-2|TRBV9
CASSVAQQGGGYTF
TGTGCCAGCAGCGTGGCACAGCAGGGGGGTGGCTACACCTTC
>14|TRBD1|-|TRBJ1-2|TRBV29-1
CSVEEGQGASGYTF
TGCAGCGTTGAAGAGGGACAGGGGGCTTCCGGCTACACCTTC
>17|TRBD1|-|TRBJ2-7|TRBV7-6
CASSLGVRSTGWDEQYF
TGTGCCAGCAGCTTAGGGGTGAGGTCGACAGGGTGGGACGAGCAGTACTTC
>15|TRBD1|once|TRBJ1-2|TRBV18
CASSPGTGFGYGYTF
TGTGCCAGCTCACCGGGGACAGGGTTCGGGTATGGCTACACCTTC
>15|TRBD1|-|TRBJ1-2|TRBV19
CASSTRTGRHYGYTF
TGTGCCAGTAGTACACGGACAGGGAGACACTATGGCTACACCTTC
>14|TRBD1|-|TRBJ1-1|TRBV2
CASSRQGPNTEAFF
TGTGCCAGCAGTCGACAGGGGCCGAACACTGAAGCTTTCTTT
>13|-|-|TRBJ1-2|TRBV10-1
CASSESGPYGYTF
TGCGCCAGCAGTGAGTCGGGGCCCTATGGCTACACCTTC
>14|-|-|TRBJ2-5|TRBV5-1
CASSISGAQETQYF
TGCGCCAGCAGCATATCAGGGGCACAAGAGACCCAGTACTTC
>16|TRBD1|-|TRBJ2-2|TRBV5-1
CASALGQGAPRGELFF
TGCGCCAGCGCCCTGGGACAGGGGGCCCCTCGAGGGGAGCTGTTTTTT
>14|-|-|TRBJ2-3|TRBV4-3
CASSQERYTDTQYF
TGCGCCAGCAGCCAAGAGCGGTACACAGATACGCAGTATTTT
>13|TRBD1|once|TRBJ2-5|TRBV7-9
CASKGTGEETQYF
TGTGCCAGCAAGGGGACAGGGGAAGAGACCCAGTACTTC
>11|-|-|TRBJ2-7|TRBV29-1
CSVGGPYEQYF
TGCAGCGTTGGCGGCCCCTACGAGCAGTACTTC
>13|-|-|TRBJ1-1|TRBV2
CASSADSITEAFF
TGTGCCAGCAGTGCAGACAGTATCACTGAAGCTTTCTTT
>14|TRBD1|-|TRBJ2-1|TRBV7-2
CASSSDRAYNEQFF
TGTGCCAGCAGCTCGGACAGGGCCTACAATGAGCAGTTCTTC
>15|TRBD1|-|TRBJ2-1|TRBV28
CASSPQGAGSSEQFF
TGTGCCAGCAGTCCACAGGGGGCGGGAAGTAGTGAGCAGTTCTTC
>13|-|-|TRBJ2-3|TRBV7-2
CASSLLTADTQYF
TGTGCCAGCAGCTTACTCACGGCAGATACGCAGTATTTT
>13|-|-|TRBJ2-3|TRBV9
CASSATVRDTQYF
TGTGCCAGCAGCGCTACGGTTAGAGATACGCAGTATTTT
>19|-|-|TRBJ1-3|TRBV18
CASSPSQESLKASGNTIYF
TGTGCCAGCTCACCCTCACAGGAATCTCTCAAAGCGTCTGGAAACACCATATATTTT
>15|-|few|TRBJ2-1|TRBV10-1
CASSLDSSSYNEQFF
TGCGCCAGCAGTCTGGACAGTAGCTCCTACAATGAGCAGTTCTTC
>17|TRBD2|once|TRBJ2-1|TRBV10-1
CASSGSLSGGSYNEQFF
TGCGCCAGCAGTGGCAGTCTTAGCGGGGGGTCATACAATGAGCAGTTCTTC
>15|TRBD1|-|TRBJ2-7|TRBV5-6
CASSFIQGASYEQYF
TGTGCCAGCAGCTTCATCCAGGGGGCTTCCTACGAGCAGTACTTC
>18|TRBD2|-|TRBJ2-7|TRBV7-3
CASSLSPNLADTSYEQYF
TGTGCCAGCAGCTTAAGTCCCAATCTAGCGGATACCTCCTACGAGCAGTACTTC
>14|-|-|TRBJ2-3|TRBV30
CAWSSWTSTDTQYF
TGTGCCTGGAGTTCCTGGACTAGCACAGATACGCAGTATTTT
>16|TRBD2|-|TRBJ2-5|TRBV7-2
CASSPDRGGPPETQYF
TGTGCCAGCAGCCCGGACCGGGGGGGGCCGCCAGAGACCCAGTACTTC
>19|-|-|TRBJ2-3|TRBV7-2
CASSSFPRPGRGTTDTQYF
TGTGCCAGCAGCTCCTTCCCCCGACCGGGACGGGGGACCACAGATACGCAGTATTTT
>14|-|-|TRBJ1-2|TRBV5-1
CASSLVGQNYGYTF
TGCGCCAGCAGCTTGGTAGGACAGAACTATGGCTACACCTTC
>15|TRBD1|-|TRBJ1-1|TRBV6-5
CASSYSGQGNTEAFF
TGTGCCAGCAGTTACTCCGGACAGGGTAACACTGAAGCTTTCTTT
>12|-|-|TRBJ2-5|TRBV2
CASSETEIWRYF
TGTGCCAGCAGTGAAACCGAGATCTGGAGGTACTTC
>16|-|-|TRBJ2-5|TRBV9
CASSVGGGSPGETQYF
TGTGCCAGCAGCGTAGGAGGGGGAAGCCCGGGGGAGACCCAGTACTTC
>15|TRBD2|-|TRBJ2-5|TRBV19
CASSLAGGQGETQYF
TGTGCCAGTAGTTTAGCGGGAGGTCAGGGAGAGACCCAGTACTTC
>18|TRBD2|-|TRBJ2-5|TRBV7-2
CASSLLGLAGGNQETQYF
TGTGCCAGCAGCTTATTGGGACTAGCGGGGGGTAACCAAGAGACCCAGTACTTC